The rows below give T cell receptor beta chains drawn from one sample of a study of T cell repertoires in cytomegalovirus infection. Antigens of these TCRs are unknown. MiXCR was run by TCRdb on the reads, yielding one entry per CDR3 protein. Found here are more than 250,000 distinct CDR3 sequences, around 25% of them singletons; the top ten hold 13%. Sequences were derived from cultured PBMCs, sampled from culture after CMV antigen stimulation. All receptors derive from a human donor in good health (CMV status not recorded). Some clones in this sample may be carry-over from other donors' samples. The CDR3 runs from the conserved cysteine through the conserved F or W. D genes are given only for firm matches. Size values are once, few and many counts, or a class for expanded clones, and some rows have none.

size,D,J,V,length,CDR3,DNA
.,TRBD2,TRBJ2-1,TRBV4-3,17,CASSQGLGGSVNNEQFF,TGCGCCAGCAGCCAAGGATTGGGCGGGAGTGTGAACAATGAGCAGTTCTTC
many,TRBD2,TRBJ2-3,TRBV6-1,16,CASSYLLAGGADTQYF,TGTGCCAGCAGCTACCTTTTAGCGGGAGGAGCAGATACGCAGTATTTT
.,.,TRBJ1-5,TRBV20-1,17,CSARGRTGILSNQPQHF,TGCAGTGCTAGAGGAAGGACTGGGATCCTTTCCAATCAGCCCCAGCATTTT
few,.,TRBJ1-1,TRBV6-5,14,CASSYSGGDTEAFF,TGTGCCAGCAGTTACTCAGGGGGGGATACTGAAGCTTTCTTT
few,.,TRBJ2-5,TRBV12-3/TRBV12-4,17,CASSFSGGKGGRETQYF,TGTGCCAGCAGTTTCTCCGGCGGGAAGGGGGGCAGGGAGACCCAGTACTTC
few,TRBD1,TRBJ1-2,TRBV20-1,16,CSARVRSGQGTYGYTF,TGCAGTGCTAGAGTTCGAAGCGGACAGGGGACCTATGGCTACACCTTC
.,.,TRBJ2-3,TRBV6-5,14,CASSRSRGTDTQYF,TGTGCCAGCAGTAGGTCGAGGGGCACAGATACGCAGTATTTT
many,.,TRBJ1-6,TRBV18,15,CASSPRGKTHSPLHF,TGTGCCAGCTCACCGAGAGGGAAGACACATTCACCCCTCCACTTT
few,TRBD2,TRBJ2-3,TRBV20-1,18,CSARAPRGAGGPVDTQYF,TGCAGTGCTAGAGCCCCCCGGGGGGCGGGAGGGCCGGTAGATACGCAGTATTTT
.,TRBD1,TRBJ1-5,TRBV19,16,CASRQDGDRDNQPQHF,TGTGCCAGTAGGCAGGACGGGGACAGGGACAATCAGCCCCAGCATTTT
.,TRBD2,TRBJ2-1,TRBV5-5,15,CASSLFPSGNNEQFF,TGTGCCAGCAGCTTGTTTCCTAGCGGAAACAATGAGCAGTTCTTC
.,.,TRBJ2-2,TRBV6-2/TRBV6-3,16,CASSLTTGRPTGELFF,TGTGCCAGCAGCCTTACTACCGGCAGGCCCACCGGGGAGCTGTTTTTT
.,TRBD2,TRBJ2-2,TRBV10-3,14,CAISDGTSAGELFF,TGTGCCATCAGTGATGGGACTAGCGCCGGGGAGCTGTTTTTT
few,.,TRBJ1-4,TRBV11-2,11,CASSWGEKLFF,TGTGCCAGCAGCTGGGGGGAAAAACTGTTTTTT
.,TRBD1,TRBJ1-1,TRBV20-1,14,CSAQGGTGNTEAFF,TGCAGTGCTCAGGGCGGGACAGGGAACACTGAAGCTTTCTTT
.,.,TRBJ2-7,TRBV6-1,12,CAASGADYEQYF,TGTGCCGCATCAGGGGCCGACTACGAGCAGTACTTC
many,.,TRBJ2-1,TRBV7-8,17,CASSGSGAPSSYNEQFF,TGTGCCAGCAGCGGTAGCGGAGCACCTAGCTCCTACAATGAGCAGTTCTTC
.,.,TRBJ1-2,TRBV6-2/TRBV6-3,13,CASQDRRNYGYTF,TGTGCCAGCCAGGACAGACGAAACTATGGCTACACCTTC
few,.,TRBJ1-1,TRBV7-9,12,CASSLVATEAFF,TGTGCCAGCAGCTTAGTTGCCACTGAAGCTTTCTTT
.,.,TRBJ2-3,TRBV29-1,16,CSVESSNSHYTDTQYF,TGCAGCGTTGAAAGTTCTAACTCGCACTACACAGATACGCAGTATTTT
many,TRBD1,TRBJ2-1,TRBV2,16,CASSPPGQSSYNEQFF,TGTGCCAGCAGCCCGCCGGGACAGAGCTCCTACAATGAGCAGTTCTTC
many,.,TRBJ2-1,TRBV7-2,17,CASSLVEWPVSYNEQFF,TGTGCCAGCAGCTTAGTGGAGTGGCCCGTCTCCTACAATGAGCAGTTCTTC
.,.,TRBJ2-1,TRBV2,10,CASSDYEQFF,TGTGCCAGCAGTGATTATGAGCAGTTCTTC
.,.,TRBJ2-3,TRBV20-1,11,CSGERLDTQYF,TGCAGTGGTGAGCGGTTGGATACGCAGTATTTT
many,.,TRBJ2-3,TRBV7-3,14,CASSPASSTDTQYF,TGTGCCAGCAGCCCGGCTAGTTCTACAGATACGCAGTATTTT
many,.,TRBJ1-2,TRBV20-1,13,CSASQTDGSGYTF,TGCAGTGCTAGCCAGACTGACGGGAGCGGCTACACCTTC
.,TRBD1,TRBJ1-3,TRBV29-1,14,CSVDEGQVGNTIYF,TGCAGCGTTGATGAGGGACAGGTTGGAAACACCATATATTTT
.,TRBD1,TRBJ1-2,TRBV19,13,CASSRQGAKGYTF,TGTGCCAGTTCGCGGCAGGGGGCGAAGGGCTACACCTTC
.,TRBD1,TRBJ1-4,TRBV20-1,14,CSAAGGATNEKLFF,TGCAGTGCTGCAGGGGGCGCAACTAATGAAAAACTGTTTTTT
.,TRBD1,TRBJ2-1,TRBV24-1,15,CATRGQGAASDEQFF,TGTGCCACCAGGGGACAGGGGGCAGCGTCCGATGAGCAGTTCTTC
many,.,TRBJ2-3,TRBV20-1,16,CSATPLDASSTDTQYF,TGCAGTGCTACTCCTCTCGACGCTTCTAGCACAGATACGCAGTATTTT
few,TRBD2,TRBJ2-1,TRBV10-3,14,CAIKGSGSSGEQFF,TGTGCCATCAAGGGCAGCGGGAGTTCCGGTGAGCAGTTCTTC
.,.,TRBJ2-3,TRBV7-2,13,CASSLRVRDTQYF,TGTGCCAGCAGCTTAAGAGTCAGGGATACGCAGTATTTT
.,.,TRBJ2-7,TRBV5-1,13,CASRLEGDYEQYF,TGCGCCAGCAGGCTGGAGGGGGACTACGAGCAGTACTTC
.,.,TRBJ1-4,TRBV25-1,12,CASSGATEKLFF,TGTGCCAGCAGCGGGGCCACGGAAAAACTGTTTTTT
few,.,TRBJ1-2,TRBV10-3,17,CAISESNLGALTYGYTF,TGTGCCATCAGTGAGAGCAATCTGGGGGCGCTGACCTATGGCTACACCTTC
many,.,TRBJ1-1,TRBV7-3,13,CASSPGRNTEAFF,TGTGCCAGCAGCCCGGGCCGGAACACTGAAGCTTTCTTT
.,.,TRBJ2-5,TRBV27,13,CASKFDGQETQYF,TGTGCCAGCAAGTTTGACGGCCAAGAGACCCAGTACTTC
.,TRBD1,TRBJ2-5,TRBV7-8,16,CASSPPSLGGGRTQYF,TGTGCCAGCAGCCCCCCTTCATTAGGGGGCGGTCGGACCCAGTACTTC
many,TRBD2,TRBJ2-1,TRBV28,20,CASRTTSGRAKGGFRDEQFF,TGTGCCAGCAGGACGACTAGCGGGAGGGCCAAAGGGGGTTTCAGGGATGAGCAGTTCTTC
.,.,TRBJ1-1,TRBV7-2,13,CASSPRTNTVAFF,TGTGCCAGCAGCCCTCGGACGAACACTGTAGCTTTCTTT